What follows are 10 T cell receptor beta chains derived from one specimen sequenced in a study of control samples from healthy donors and cancer patients. The assay was immunoSEQ multiplex PCR, and TCRdb's table has in-frame clones only and misses some. The sample consists of tens of thousands of clones, 65% to 85% of them appearing once. The sequencing sample was made of PBMCs. The receptors come from a man aged 65-85 years with lung cancer.

The rearrangement links TRBV30 to TRBJ2-1; D call uncertain. Trimming shortened V by 3 bases and J by 0 bases, and 3 bases separated the two germline ends. The CDR3 sequence is 12 residues long. Germline CDR1 reads GTSNPN; CDR2 reads SVGIG (reference sequence). In DNA form, the CDR3 reads TGTGCCTGGAGGTACTCCTACAATGAGCAGTTCTTC. Its protein product is CAWRYSYNEQFF.

The sample holds a few counts of this clone. The chain is built from TRBV12-5 and TRBJ1-5, with D unclear. V dropped 3 bases and J dropped 2 bases, with 5 bases sitting between them. Germline V gives CDR1 LGHNT, CDR2 FRNRAP. There are 13 residues in the CDR3. In DNA form, the CDR3 reads TGTGCTAGTGGTTTAGAAGGCAATCAGCCCCAGCATTTT. This sequence encodes CASGLEGNQPQHF.

This clone was seen once. In DNA form, the CDR3 reads TGTGCCAGCAGTTTATCTCAGGGACGCGGGTACACCATATATTTT. Translating gives CASSLSQGRGYTIYF. The chain is built from TRBV27 and TRBJ1-3; D might be TRBD1 (5 bases). Germline CDR1 reads MNHEY; CDR2 reads SMNVEV (reference sequence). Trimming pared 0 bases from V and 8 bases from J, leaving 14 bases between. This CDR3 region has 15 residues.

The chain links TRBV7-2 to TRBJ1-1, with 7 bases fitting TRBD1. Per the germline V gene, CDR1 is SGHTA and CDR2 is FQGNSA. CDR3 size: 13 residues. V was clipped by 5 bases and J by 8 bases; unmatched bases: 8. The CDR3 sequence: CASSPLTGSEAFF. In DNA, the CDR3 is TGTGCCAGCAGCCCACTGACAGGGAGCGAAGCTTTCTTT.

This chain connects TRBV6-2 or TRBV6-3 to TRBJ1-1, with D maybe TRBD1 (5 bases). Germline V lookup: CDR1 MNHEY, CDR2 SVGEGT. Deletions cut 0 bases from V and 4 bases from J, with 15 bases between. CDR3 length equals 16 residues. The CDR3 coding sequence is TGTGCCAGCAGTTACTCCAGGGTATGGCTTACCACTGAAGCTTTCTTT. This encodes CASSYSRVWLTTEAFF.

The chain uses TRBV28 and TRBJ2-7; D possibly corresponds to TRBD2 (7 bases). With 6 bases removed from V and 4 bases from J, the gap between germline ends came to 16 bases. Germline assignment: CDR1 MDHEN and CDR2 SYDVKM. There are 14 residues in the CDR3. The CDR3 is CASREGGAVYEQYF. As DNA, the CDR3 is TGTGCCAGCAGGGAGGGGGGGGCCGTGTACGAGCAGTACTTC. The whole variable domain, remainder taken from reference TRBV28 and TRBJ2-7, is DVKVTQSSRYLVKRTGEKVFLECVQDMDHENMFWYRQDPGLGLRLIYFSYDVKMKEKGDIPEGYSVSREKKERFSLILESASTNQTSMYLCASREGGAVYEQYFGPGTRLTVT.

The V and J genes are TRBV14 and TRBJ1-2, with 9 bases lining up with TRBD1. Germline V gives CDR1 SGHDN, CDR2 FVKESK. The CDR3 is 15 residues long. V lost 4 bases, J lost 3 bases, and 6 bases stayed unmatched. CDR3 protein: CASSPSGTGYYGYTF. Here the CDR3 DNA reads TGTGCCAGCAGCCCGTCGGGGACAGGGTACTATGGCTACACCTTC.

This clone was observed a handful of times. The chain carries TRBV7-2 and TRBJ1-3; 8 bases are a match to TRBD1. This CDR3 is built from 15 residues. Looked up from germline, CDR1 is SGHTA and CDR2 is FQGNSA. V lost 0 bases to trimming and J lost 4 bases; unmatched junction nucleotides: 2. The CDR3 protein is CASSLARQGGNTIYF. The CDR3 DNA sequence: TGTGCCAGCAGCTTAGCGAGACAGGGGGGAAACACCATATATTTT. The whole variable domain, remainder taken from reference TRBV7-2 and TRBJ1-3, is GAGVSQSPSNKVTEKGKDVELRCDPISGHTALYWYRQSLGQGLEFLIYFQGNSAPDKSGLPSDRFSAERTGGSVSTLTIQRTQQEDSAVYLCASSLARQGGNTIYFGEGSWLTVV.

The J gene is TRBJ1-2, the V gene TRBV7-9; 7 bases line up with TRBD1. With V trimmed by 5 bases and J by 0 bases, 12 bases remained unmatched. This CDR3 has 17 residues. CDR1 and CDR2 (germline): SEHNR, FQNEAQ (reference sequence). The CDR3 spells CASSPQEGTETNYGYTF. CDR3 nucleotide sequence: TGTGCCAGCAGCCCGCAAGAGGGGACAGAGACTAACTATGGCTACACCTTC.

This clone was counted once. The genes are TRBV14 and TRBJ2-6, with a possible D match to TRBD2 (6 bases). The CDR3 has 20 residues. V lost 0 bases and J lost 0, with 18 bases in between. Germline values: CDR1 SGHDN, CDR2 FVKESK. This CDR3 reads CASSQDFSGTASSGANVLTF. CDR3 sequence (DNA): TGTGCCAGCAGCCAAGATTTCTCCGGGACTGCAAGCTCTGGGGCCAACGTCCTGACTTTC.